This entry lists 11 T cell receptor beta chains sequenced from one sample in a study of blood T cell repertoires in COVID-19 (dated by TCRdb to between 2020 and 2021). Libraries were prepared through the immunoSEQ multiplex PCR assay. TCRdb carries this immuneACCESS record with in-frame sequences only. Its versions omit some clonotypes, under half of them owing to an unresolved V gene in the studies checked, with the rest unexplained. In all, the sample holds tens of thousands of clones, and roughly 87% of those were seen once. The top ten clonotypes cover 1.5% to 2.5% of the sample. The sample comprised peripheral blood. The receptors come from a middle-aged man with active or convalescent COVID-19.

This clone was detected only a few times. The chain couples TRBV28 to TRBJ1-1, with D perhaps matching TRBD1 (5 bases). V gave up 2 bases and J gave up 5 bases, with 21 bases separating them. CDR1 is MDHEN and CDR2 is SYDVKM in the germline V gene. The CDR3 sequence is 17 residues long. The CDR3 region has the DNA TGTGCCAGCAGTTTACCCCGCCGACAGCCGAGTTTGACTGAAGCTTTCTTT. This translates into CASSLPRRQPSLTEAFF. Complete variable domain (other parts from reference TRBV28 and TRBJ1-1): DVKVTQSSRYLVKRTGEKVFLECVQDMDHENMFWYRQDPGLGLRLIYFSYDVKMKEKGDIPEGYSVSREKKERFSLILESASTNQTSMYLCASSLPRRQPSLTEAFFGQGTRLTVV.

The chain joins TRBV27 to TRBJ1-2; 9 bases map to TRBD1. V was pared by 5 bases and J by 1 base, with 5 bases of the junction left unmatched. The CDR3 has 15 amino acids. Germline V gene data show CDR1 as MNHEY and CDR2 as SMNVEV (reference sequence). CDR3 sequence (DNA): TGTGCCAGCAGTCCCTGGACAGGGGTTAACTATGGCTACACCTTC. Amino acid sequence: CASSPWTGVNYGYTF.

This chain links TRBV28 with TRBJ2-1; D call uncertain. V lost 5 bases and J lost 2, with 7 bases in between. CDR1 and CDR2 (germline): MDHEN, SYDVKM. The CDR3 has 13 residues. CDR3 region: CASSARPYNEQFF. CDR3 in DNA: TGTGCCAGCAGTGCTAGGCCCTACAATGAGCAGTTCTTC.

J is TRBJ2-7 and V is TRBV13; 7 nucleotides agree with TRBD1. Germline values: CDR1 PRHDT, CDR2 FYEKMQ (reference sequence). The V segment lost 5 bases and the J segment 1 base; nucleotides outside the gene matches: 8. This CDR3 contains 15 residues. The CDR3 loop reads CASSTGTVASYEQYF. The CDR3 nucleotides are TGTGCCAGCAGCACCGGGACAGTGGCATCCTACGAGCAGTACTTC.

The chain combines TRBV29-1 with TRBJ2-7; 8 bases agree with TRBD1. Trimming took 6 bases from V and 4 from J; bases not matched to a gene: 8. Germline CDR1 reads SQVTM; CDR2 reads ANQGSEA. There are 13 residues in the CDR3. The chain's CDR3 is CSVVDRDGYEQYF. As DNA, the CDR3 is TGCAGCGTCGTGGACAGGGACGGATACGAGCAGTACTTC.

V usage is TRBV6-5 and J usage is TRBJ2-7; 8 bases match TRBD2. In germline, CDR1 is MNHEY, CDR2 SVGAGI. CDR3 length equals 12 residues. DNA of the CDR3: TGTACAAGCGGGAGACCCAACTACGAGCAGTACTTC. Translation: CTSGRPNYEQYF.

The J gene is TRBJ2-3, the V gene TRBV10-3; 7 bases map to TRBD1. This CDR3 has 17 amino acids. The trim removed 3 bases at V and 4 bases at J, leaving 13 bases unmatched. Germline CDR1 and CDR2: ENHRY and SYGVKD. This CDR3 reads CAISDRSRQGWADTQYF. CDR3 in DNA: TGTGCCATCAGTGACCGATCTCGACAGGGATGGGCAGATACGCAGTATTTT.

The chain joins TRBV7-9 to TRBJ1-5; 10 bases match TRBD1. The CDR3 totals 13 residues. The J segment lost 7 bases and the V segment lost 5 bases, leaving 2 bases of the junction unmatched. The germline V gene has CDR1 SEHNR and CDR2 FQNEAQ (reference sequence). CDR3 amino acids: CASSRDRGQPQHF. Here the CDR3 DNA reads TGTGCCAGCAGCCGGGACAGGGGACAGCCCCAGCATTTT. Full variable domain (missing parts from reference TRBV7-9 and TRBJ1-5): DTGVSQNPRHKITKRGQNVTFRCDPISEHNRLYWYRQTLGQGPEFLTYFQNEAQLEKSRLLSDRFSAERPKGSFSTLEIQRTEQGDSAMYLCASSRDRGQPQHFGDGTRLSIL.

J is TRBJ2-1 and V is TRBV9; D gene uncertain. CDR3 length: 14 amino acids. The ends were cut back, 3 bases at V and 1 base at J, with 8 bases in the middle. Germline CDR1 is SGDLS and CDR2 is YYNGEE. The CDR3: CASSAQASYNEQFF. In nucleotides, the CDR3 is TGTGCCAGCAGCGCCCAGGCGTCCTACAATGAGCAGTTCTTC.

J is TRBJ2-4 and V is TRBV4-3; TRBD2 matches at 9 bases. The CDR3 has 17 amino acids. V was clipped by 1 base and J by 7 bases; unmatched bases: 11. Germline CDR1 and CDR2: LGHNA and YSLEER. As DNA, the CDR3 is TGCGCCAGCAGCCAAGGGGGGGCTAGCGGGATTCAGAACATTCAGTACTTC. It translates to CASSQGGASGIQNIQYF.

This clone was observed a few times. The gene calls are TRBV9 and TRBJ1-3; possibly TRBD1 for D (5 bases). The V end was cut by 0 bases, the J end by 8 bases, with 12 bases between. CDR1 SGDLS and CDR2 YYNGEE come from the germline V gene. The CDR3 runs 14 residues. CDR3 region: CASSVGQWDYTIYF. The CDR3 coding sequence is TGTGCCAGCAGCGTAGGCCAGTGGGACTACACCATATATTTT.